The clone carrying this TCR beta chain has ten or more counts. Its specificity is unknown. The germline V gene encodes CDR1 SQVTM and CDR2 ANQGSEA. CDR3 size: 11 residues. Trimming shortened V by 3 bases and J by 8 bases, and 9 bases separated the two germline ends. This sample is part of a study of identical twins. TCRdb analysed the 5' RACE reads with MiXCR anew, one entry per CDR3 protein. The table has hundreds of thousands of distinct CDR3 sequences, 6% to 6.5% seen once; the top ten hold 1.5% to 2%. Study-wide findings and caveats: The models systematically underestimated how much out-of-frame TCR alpha was shared in monozygotic twins.

V is TRBV29-1 and J is TRBJ2-3; D might be TRBD1 (6 bases). This TCR derives from a man between 18 and 29 years old in good health. Sequencing input: naive T cells sorted from blood. The CDR3 protein is CSVEIGGTQYF. The CDR3 DNA follows: TGCAGCGTTGAGATAGGGGGTACGCAGTATTTT.